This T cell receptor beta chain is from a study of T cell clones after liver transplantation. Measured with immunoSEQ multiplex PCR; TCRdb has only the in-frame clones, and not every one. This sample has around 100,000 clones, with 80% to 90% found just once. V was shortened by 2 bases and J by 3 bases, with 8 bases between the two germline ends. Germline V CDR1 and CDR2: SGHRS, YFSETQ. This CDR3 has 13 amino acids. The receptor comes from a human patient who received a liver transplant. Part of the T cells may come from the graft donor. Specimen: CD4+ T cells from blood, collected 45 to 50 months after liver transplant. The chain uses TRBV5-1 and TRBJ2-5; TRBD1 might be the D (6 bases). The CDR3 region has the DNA TGCGCCAGCAGCTTTCCAGGGGAAGAGACCCAGTACTTC. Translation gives CASSFPGEETQYF.